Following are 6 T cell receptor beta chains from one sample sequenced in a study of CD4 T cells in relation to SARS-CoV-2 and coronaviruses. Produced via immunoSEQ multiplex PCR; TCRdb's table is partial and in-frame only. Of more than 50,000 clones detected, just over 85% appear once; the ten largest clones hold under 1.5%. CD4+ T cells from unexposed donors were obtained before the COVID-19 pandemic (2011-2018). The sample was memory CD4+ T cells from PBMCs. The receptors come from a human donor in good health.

CDR3 DNA sequence: TGTGCCCGATCGAGGGGGCAGGGAGATACGCAGTATTTT. The encoded protein is CARSRGQGDTQYF. The chain has TRBV30 and TRBJ2-3; 7 nucleotides line up with TRBD1. The CDR3 runs 13 residues. V was clipped by 8 bases and J by 5 bases; unmatched bases: 10. CDR1 and CDR2 from the germline V gene are GTSNPN and SVGIG (reference sequence).

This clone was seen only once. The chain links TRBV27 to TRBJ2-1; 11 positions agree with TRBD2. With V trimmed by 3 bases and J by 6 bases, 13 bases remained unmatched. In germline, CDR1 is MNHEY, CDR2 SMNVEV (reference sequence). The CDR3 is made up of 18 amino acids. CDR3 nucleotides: TGTGCCAGCAGTTTGGCCTCTGTACGACTAGCGGGATTCAATGAGCAGTTCTTC. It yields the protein CASSLASVRLAGFNEQFF.

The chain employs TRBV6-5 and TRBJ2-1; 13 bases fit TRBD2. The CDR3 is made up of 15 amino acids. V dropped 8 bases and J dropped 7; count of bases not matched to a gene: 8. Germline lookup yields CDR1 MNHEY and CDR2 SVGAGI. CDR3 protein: CASGKGLAGLNEQFF. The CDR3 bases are TGTGCCAGCGGGAAGGGACTAGCGGGATTGAATGAGCAGTTCTTC.

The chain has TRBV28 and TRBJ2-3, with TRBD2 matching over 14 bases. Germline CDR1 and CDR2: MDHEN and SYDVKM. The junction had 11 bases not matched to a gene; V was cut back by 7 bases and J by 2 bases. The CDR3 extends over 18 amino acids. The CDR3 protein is CASNAGTSGRGTTDTQYF. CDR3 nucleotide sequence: TGTGCCAGCAATGCCGGGACTAGCGGGAGAGGTACCACAGATACGCAGTATTTT.

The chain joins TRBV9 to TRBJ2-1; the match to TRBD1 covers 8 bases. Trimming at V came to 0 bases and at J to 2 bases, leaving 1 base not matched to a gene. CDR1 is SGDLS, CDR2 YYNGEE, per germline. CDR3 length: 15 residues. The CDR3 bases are TGTGCCAGCAGCGTAGTGACAGGGGCCTACAATGAGCAGTTCTTC. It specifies CASSVVTGAYNEQFF. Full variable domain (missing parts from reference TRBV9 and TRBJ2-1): DSGVTQTPKHLITATGQRVTLRCSPRSGDLSVYWYQQSLDQGLQFLIQYYNGEERAKGNILERFSAQQFPDLHSELNLSSLELGDSALYFCASSVVTGAYNEQFFGPGTRLTVL.

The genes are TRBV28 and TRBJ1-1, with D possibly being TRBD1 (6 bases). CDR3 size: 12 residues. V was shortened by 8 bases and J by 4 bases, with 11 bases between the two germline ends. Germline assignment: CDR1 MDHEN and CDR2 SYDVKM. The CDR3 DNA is TGTGCCAGCGGAAAGGGGGTCACTGAAGCTTTCTTT. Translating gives CASGKGVTEAFF.